The 27 T cell receptor beta chains below come from one sample, sequenced in a study of T cell responses to AZD1222 COVID-19 vaccine. Libraries were prepared by immunoSEQ multiplex PCR; TCRdb keeps only in-frame clonotypes and omits some of them. The table has about 140,000 clones, about nine tenths seen once; the top ten hold more than 1.1%. The sequenced sample was peripheral blood, obtained on day 0 of AZD1222 vaccination. The source is an adult in good health.

The chain employs TRBV6-1 and TRBJ2-7, with 10 bases fitting TRBD1. With V trimmed by 1 base and J by 7 bases, 13 bases remained unmatched. CDR1 is MNHNS and CDR2 is SASEGT in the germline V gene. The CDR3 length is 17 residues. In DNA form, the CDR3 reads TGTGCCAGCAGTGAAGGCCACCCCTGGACAGGGGGGATAGAGCAGTACTTC. Translation gives CASSEGHPWTGGIEQYF.

J is TRBJ2-2 and V is TRBV3-1 (or the pseudogene TRBV3-2); 7 bases agree with TRBD1. The CDR3 extends over 19 amino acids. J was trimmed by 2 bases and V by 4 bases; bases with no gene match: 16. Germline loops: CDR1 LGHDT, CDR2 YNNKEL (reference sequence). Here the CDR3 reads CASSPPGDTGQKNTGELFF. CDR3 DNA sequence: TGTGCCAGCAGCCCCCCAGGTGATACGGGACAGAAAAACACCGGGGAGCTGTTTTTT.

The chain carries TRBV3-1 (or the pseudogene TRBV3-2) and TRBJ1-4; 11 positions agree with TRBD1. With V trimmed by 1 base and J by 5 bases, 0 bases remained unmatched. The CDR3 runs to 15 residues. CDR1 and CDR2 (germline): LGHDT, YNNKEL (reference sequence). For the CDR3, the DNA is TGTGCCAGCAGCCAAGGGACAGGGGGCAATGAAAAACTGTTTTTT. Translated: CASSQGTGGNEKLFF.

The chain couples TRBV27 to TRBJ2-7; D remains unclear. The CDR3 loop spans 16 amino acids. Germline CDR1 is MNHEY and CDR2 is SMNVEV (reference sequence). Deletions cut 0 bases from V and 3 bases from J, with 15 bases between. CDR3 sequence: CASSLSSTQPYYEQYF. The CDR3 nucleotides read TGTGCCAGCAGTTTATCAAGCACGCAGCCTTACTACGAGCAGTACTTC.

The chain carries TRBV28 and TRBJ1-5; D possibly corresponds to TRBD1 (5 bases). Germline assignment: CDR1 MDHEN and CDR2 SYDVKM. The length of the CDR3 is 12 residues. Trimming took off 5 bases at V and 12 bases at J, with 14 bases between the two ends. Here the CDR3 DNA reads TGTGCCAGCAGTGGAGGGGCTCGAAGCCAGCATTTT. Its translation: CASSGGARSQHF.

The V call is TRBV5-6, the J call TRBJ2-7, with 10 bases lining up with TRBD1. With V trimmed by 3 bases and J by 3 bases, 3 bases remained unmatched. Germline loops: CDR1 SGHDT, CDR2 YYEEEE. The CDR3 extends over 14 amino acids. CDR3 amino acids: CASSWTGGGYEQYF. The CDR3, as DNA: TGTGCCAGCAGCTGGACAGGGGGTGGCTACGAGCAGTACTTC.

The chain is built from TRBV28 and TRBJ1-2, with 9 bases lining up with TRBD1. CDR1 is MDHEN, CDR2 SYDVKM, per germline. The CDR3 length is 13 residues. J gave up 5 bases and V 10 bases, and 8 bases lay outside the gene matches. In DNA form, the CDR3 reads TGTGCCACCTGGACAGGGGTAGGGTATGGCTACACCTTC. This codes for CATWTGVGYGYTF.

The rearrangement uses TRBV28 and TRBJ1-3, with D unclear. Germline lookup yields CDR1 MDHEN and CDR2 SYDVKM. This CDR3 is built from 15 residues. V dropped 1 base and J dropped 1 base, with 8 bases sitting between them. The CDR3 protein is CASSLFEGSGNTIYF. The DNA for the CDR3 is TGTGCCAGCAGTTTATTTGAAGGGTCTGGAAACACCATATATTTT. The full variable domain, its missing parts supplied by reference TRBV28 and TRBJ1-3, is DVKVTQSSRYLVKRTGEKVFLECVQDMDHENMFWYRQDPGLGLRLIYFSYDVKMKEKGDIPEGYSVSREKKERFSLILESASTNQTSMYLCASSLFEGSGNTIYFGEGSWLTVV.

A single count supports this clone. The genes are TRBV28 and TRBJ1-2; TRBD1 agrees at 10 bases. Trimming removed 4 bases from V and 3 bases from J; junction bases left unmatched: 5. Germline values: CDR1 MDHEN, CDR2 SYDVKM. This CDR3 has 15 amino acids. The CDR3 DNA is TGTGCCAGCAGTTATGCGGGACAGGGGTACTATGGCTACACCTTC. As protein: CASSYAGQGYYGYTF.

The chain recombines TRBV27 with TRBJ1-5; TRBD1 is a possible D gene (5 bases). This CDR3 contains 12 residues. The germline gives CDR1 MNHEY, CDR2 SMNVEV (reference sequence). The ends were cut back, 8 bases at V and 9 bases at J, with 14 bases in the middle. The CDR3 DNA follows: TGTGCCAGCGGAAGGGGTTTGGTGCCCCAGCATTTT. Amino acids: CASGRGLVPQHF.

CDR3 sequence reads: CASSRDSLAGAYNEQFF. The CDR3 nucleotides read TGCGCCAGCAGCCGAGATTCACTAGCGGGAGCGTACAATGAGCAGTTCTTC. The genes are TRBV4-3 and TRBJ2-1, with TRBD2 matching 11 bases. CDR1 is LGHNA and CDR2 is YSLEER in the germline V gene. The CDR3 contains 17 residues. V shed 4 bases and J 4 bases; nucleotides not matched to a gene: 9.

V usage is TRBV30 and J usage is TRBJ1-2; 9 bases map to TRBD1. This CDR3 comprises 14 residues. The V gene's germline CDR1 is GTSNPN and CDR2 SVGIG (reference sequence). V lost 7 bases and J lost 8; bases outside the gene matches: 14. CDR3 bases: TGTGCCTCCGTAGACAGGGGGGTTCCGGAGGGCTACACCTTC. This codes for CASVDRGVPEGYTF.

The V gene is TRBV2, the J gene TRBJ1-2; 10 bases are shared with TRBD1. V gave up 5 bases and J gave up 8 bases; unmatched junction bases: 11. CDR3 length: 15 amino acids. The germline V gene encodes CDR1 SNHLY and CDR2 FYNNEI. The CDR3 DNA reads as TGTGCCAGCAGTCGGGACAGGGGTAATCATGGAGGCTACACCTTC. This sequence encodes CASSRDRGNHGGYTF. Looking up the rest from reference TRBV2 and TRBJ1-2 gives the full variable domain: EPEVTQTPSHQVTQMGQEVILRCVPISNHLYFYWYRQILGQKVEFLVSFYNNEISEKSEIFDDQFSVERPDGSNFTLKIRSTKLEDSAMYFCASSRDRGNHGGYTFGSGTRLTVV.

The chain uses TRBV4-1 and TRBJ1-2, with D perhaps matching TRBD1 (5 bases). V lost 0 bases and J 9 bases, leaving 14 bases between the germline ends. The CDR3 contains 14 residues. Germline V gene data show CDR1 as MGHRA and CDR2 as YSYEKL. The CDR3 DNA follows: TGCGCCAGCAGCCAAGATCGGGGAAGGGGAAGCTACACCTTC. Translating gives CASSQDRGRGSYTF.

This clone was seen just once. The gene calls are TRBV9 and TRBJ2-1, with 12 bases lining up with TRBD2. This CDR3 has 14 residues. CDR1 SGDLS and CDR2 YYNGEE come from the germline V gene. V shed 3 bases and J 10 bases; nucleotides not matched to a gene: 5. The CDR3: CASSGPGLAGEQFF. Written as DNA, the CDR3 is TGTGCCAGCAGCGGACCCGGACTAGCGGGGGAGCAGTTCTTC.

Comments on this clone: Other DNA sequences in this specimen translate into the identical CDR3. This chain uses TRBV19 with TRBJ1-1, with a possible D match to TRBD1 (5 bases). The germline V and J ends were trimmed by 3 bases and 2 bases, with 7 bases remaining between them. This CDR3 region has 13 residues. Germline lookup yields CDR1 LNHDA and CDR2 SQIVND (reference sequence). CDR3 sequence reads: CASSMGRNTEAFF. The CDR3 DNA sequence: TGTGCCAGTAGTATGGGACGAAACACTGAAGCTTTCTTT.

The chain has TRBV6-5 and TRBJ1-1; D unresolved. This CDR3 has 15 amino acids. V was shortened by 0 bases and J by 1 base, with 9 bases between the two germline ends. Germline-derived CDR1 and CDR2 are MNHEY and SVGAGI. CDR3 loop: CASSYSWVGNTEAFF. In nucleotides, the CDR3 is TGTGCCAGCAGTTACTCGTGGGTGGGGAACACTGAAGCTTTCTTT.

V is TRBV2 and J is TRBJ2-1, with 10 bases that match TRBD2. The CDR3 totals 17 residues. The V and J ends lost 6 bases and 0 bases, in that order; junction bases with no gene match: 8. The germline V gene encodes CDR1 SNHLY and CDR2 FYNNEI. The CDR3, as DNA: TGTGCCAGCAGCCGGGGGGCTAGCGGGAGCTCCTACAATGAGCAGTTCTTC. It encodes CASSRGASGSSYNEQFF.

The chain employs TRBV7-2 and TRBJ2-1, with 9 bases that match TRBD2. V was clipped by 4 bases and J by 6 bases; unmatched bases: 7. The CDR3 has 15 residues. CDR1 SGHTA and CDR2 FQGNSA come from the germline V gene. The CDR3: CASSSPGLAANEQFF. The DNA of the CDR3 is TGTGCCAGCAGCTCGCCGGGACTAGCTGCCAATGAGCAGTTCTTC.

The gene calls are TRBV29-1 and TRBJ2-5, with 7 bases aligning to TRBD2. V was pared by 4 bases and J by 5 bases, with 7 bases of the junction left unmatched. Germline V gene sequence: CDR1 SQVTM, CDR2 ANQGSEA. The CDR3 runs to 13 residues. Here the CDR3 reads CSVGGGRMETQYF. In DNA, the CDR3 is TGCAGCGTTGGGGGGGGTCGAATGGAGACCCAGTACTTC. The variable domain in full, with the rest retrieved from reference TRBV29-1 and TRBJ2-5, is SAVISQKPSRDICQRGTSLTIQCQVDSQVTMMFWYRQQPGQSLTLIATANQGSEATYESGFVIDKFPISRPNLTFSTLTVSNMSPEDSSIYLCSVGGGRMETQYFGPGTRLLVL.

This clone has only a few counts. The chain combines TRBV5-1 with TRBJ2-1; 9 bases agree with TRBD2. CDR3 length equals 15 residues. V trimming: 3 bases; J trimming: 7 bases; junction bases outside the gene matches: 8. The germline V gene encodes CDR1 SGHRS and CDR2 YFSETQ. Here the CDR3 DNA reads TGCGCCAGCAGCTCCGGGACTAGCTCCCCTAATGAGCAGTTCTTC. Translation gives CASSSGTSSPNEQFF.

The chain employs TRBV4-3 and TRBJ2-1; 9 bases are shared with TRBD2. CDR1 is LGHNA, CDR2 YSLEER, per germline. CDR3 length: 16 amino acids. After removal of 0 bases from V and 6 bases from J, the junction contained 6 bases not matched to a gene. CDR3 DNA: TGCGCCAGCAGCCAAGATCGCGGGAGGGGGCCCAATGAGCAGTTCTTC. Translation: CASSQDRGRGPNEQFF.

The chain employs TRBV5-6 and TRBJ2-7; D ambiguous. The CDR3 consists of 11 residues. V was pared by 7 bases and J by 3 bases, with 8 bases between. From germline, CDR1 is SGHDT and CDR2 YYEEEE. CDR3 protein: CASHDLYEQYF. For the CDR3, the DNA is TGTGCCAGCCACGATCTCTACGAGCAGTACTTC.

The chain carries TRBV3-1 (or the pseudogene TRBV3-2) and TRBJ2-7; D is perhaps TRBD1 (6 bases). V lost 6 bases and J 3 bases, leaving 15 bases between the germline ends. The CDR3 runs 14 residues. Germline CDR1 is LGHDT and CDR2 is YNNKEL (reference sequence). The CDR3 nucleotides are TGTGCCAGCAGGAAACAGGGCACGGGCTACGAGCAGTACTTC. Its translation: CASRKQGTGYEQYF.

The rearrangement uses TRBV6-5 and TRBJ2-7; TRBD1 matches 11 bases. Germline assignment: CDR1 MNHEY and CDR2 SVGAGI. V shed 8 bases and J 7 bases; nucleotides not matched to a gene: 13. CDR3 length equals 15 residues. The chain's CDR3 is CASVRNGQGAREQYF. CDR3 DNA sequence: TGTGCCAGCGTCCGGAATGGACAGGGGGCAAGGGAGCAGTACTTC.

This chain connects TRBV19 to TRBJ1-5; D is unresolved. There are 16 residues in the CDR3. V lost 5 bases and J 3 bases, leaving 17 bases between the germline ends. The germline V gene encodes CDR1 LNHDA and CDR2 SQIVND (reference sequence). In DNA form, the CDR3 reads TGTGCCAGTAGTTCACCTATCGGAAAACTCAATCAGCCCCAGCATTTT. It specifies CASSSPIGKLNQPQHF.

V usage is TRBV5-4 and J usage is TRBJ2-7, with TRBD2 matching over 7 bases. CDR3 length: 16 amino acids. J lost 1 base, V lost 0 bases, and 7 bases had no gene match. Germline values: CDR1 SGHNT, CDR2 YYREEE (reference sequence). The CDR3 reads CASSLAVSGPSYEQYF. Here the CDR3 DNA reads TGTGCCAGCAGCTTGGCGGTTAGCGGGCCTTCCTACGAGCAGTACTTC.